This T cell receptor beta chain stems from a study of T cells in tumors after PD-1 blockade. Study as a whole: Prior checkpoint blockade, systemic immunosuppressant use, or anti-cancer therapy within 4 weeks excluded patients. Each patient got pembrolizumab 200 mg every 3 weeks or cemiplimab 350 mg every 2 weeks.

CDR3 size: 19 residues. The V gene end was trimmed by 2 bases and the J gene end by 3 bases; junction bases not matched to a gene: 14. CDR1 and CDR2 (germline): LGHDT, YNNKEL (reference sequence). Input was roughly 600 ng to 6,004 ng of genomic DNA from tumor or blood. As to this clone: Its antigen is unknown.

Here immunoSEQ multiplex PCR was the method, and the copy in TCRdb shows in-frame clones only, minus some. The table lists 45,000 to 60,000 clones, roughly 80% of them singletons, with approximately 4% in the top ten. Study outcomes and limitations: Some novel exhausted tumor clones appeared in pre-treatment blood, suggesting peripheral recruitment.

V gene TRBV3-1 (or the pseudogene TRBV3-2) combines with J gene TRBJ2-1; 9 bases align to TRBD1. The source was PBMCs, collected before anti-PD-1 treatment. The receptor was isolated from a human donor with basal cell carcinoma. CDR3 protein: CASSQPTGGDGGVYNEQFF. The CDR3 nucleotides read TGTGCCAGCAGCCAACCGACAGGGGGAGATGGTGGTGTCTACAATGAGCAGTTCTTC.